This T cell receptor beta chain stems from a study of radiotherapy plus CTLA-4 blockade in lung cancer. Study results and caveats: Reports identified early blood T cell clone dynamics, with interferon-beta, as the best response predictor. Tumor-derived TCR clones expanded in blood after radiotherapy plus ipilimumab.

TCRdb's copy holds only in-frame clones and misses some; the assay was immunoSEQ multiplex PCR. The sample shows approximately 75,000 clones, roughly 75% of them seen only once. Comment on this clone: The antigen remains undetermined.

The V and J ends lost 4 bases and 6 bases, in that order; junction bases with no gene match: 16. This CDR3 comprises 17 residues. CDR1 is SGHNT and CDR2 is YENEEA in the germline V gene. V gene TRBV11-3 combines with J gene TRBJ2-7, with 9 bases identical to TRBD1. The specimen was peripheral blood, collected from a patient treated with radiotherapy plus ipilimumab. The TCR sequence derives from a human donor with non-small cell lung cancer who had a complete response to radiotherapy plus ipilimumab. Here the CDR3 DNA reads TGTGCCAGCAGCTCCTGTACCGGGACAGGGAGGGCCTGCGAGCAGTACTTC. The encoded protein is CASSSCTGTGRACEQYF. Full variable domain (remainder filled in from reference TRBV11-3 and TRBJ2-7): EAGVVQSPRYKIIEKKQPVAFWCNPISGHNTLYWYLQNLGQGPELLIRYENEEAVDDSQLPKDRFSAERLKGVDSTLKIQPAELGDSAVYLCASSSCTGTGRACEQYFGPGTRLTVT.